This T cell receptor beta chain was identified in a study of blood T cell repertoires in COVID-19. As for the study in general: Samples taken during acute and convalescent COVID-19 were collected in the United States, Italy and Spain.

The germline V gene encodes CDR1 MNHNS and CDR2 SASEGT. Trimming removed 1 base from V and 10 bases from J, with 9 bases in between. The CDR3 runs 12 residues. Profiling relied on immunoSEQ multiplex PCR, and the TCRdb table lists in-frame clones only, not all of them. The sample carries about 300,000 clones, approximately 92% recorded once. The sequenced sample consisted of peripheral blood. V usage is TRBV6-1 and J usage is TRBJ2-3, with a tentative D call TRBD1 (6 bases). This TCR was recovered from a woman younger than 45 with COVID-19, enrolled during active disease. This CDR3 is CASSEGQASQYF. DNA of the CDR3: TGTGCCAGCAGTGAAGGACAGGCTTCGCAGTATTTT.